The 29 T cell receptor beta chains below come from one sample, sequenced in a study of cytomegalovirus exposure and HLA in healthy donors. Assay: immunoSEQ multiplex PCR; the TCRdb copy retains only in-frame clones and omits some. The top ten hold 2% of the sample, which has about 120,000 clones, approximately 91% seen once. Sequencing used PBMCs. The source is a woman between 18 and 29 years old in good health and CMV-seronegative.

The chain employs TRBV14 and TRBJ1-2; D unclear. V was cut by 0 bases and J by 6 bases, with 17 bases left in between. Looked up from germline, CDR1 is SGHDN and CDR2 is FVKESK. This CDR3 region has 16 residues. The CDR3 DNA follows: TGTGCCAGCAGCCAAGATGTGCCAGCCGTTCGGGATGGCTACACCTTC. This gives the protein CASSQDVPAVRDGYTF.

This chain uses TRBV11-2 with TRBJ2-7; 7 bases line up with TRBD1. After removal of 1 base from V and 7 bases from J, the junction contained 7 bases not matched to a gene. The CDR3 is 14 amino acids. Germline V CDR1 and CDR2: SGHAT, FQNNGV. In DNA form, the CDR3 reads TGTGCCAGCAGCTTAGCTCAGGGGGAATGGGAGCAGTACTTC. Translating gives CASSLAQGEWEQYF. The variable domain in full, completed from reference TRBV11-2 and TRBJ2-7, reads EAGVAQSPRYKIIEKRQSVAFWCNPISGHATLYWYQQILGQGPKLLIQFQNNGVVDDSQLPKDRFSAERLKGVDSTLKIQPAKLEDSAVYLCASSLAQGEWEQYFGPGTRLTVT.

The rearrangement uses TRBV29-1 and TRBJ2-5; D remains unclear. This CDR3 region has 10 residues. Germline V gene data show CDR1 as SQVTM and CDR2 as ANQGSEA. V lost 6 bases, J lost 2 bases, and 4 bases lay in between. The CDR3 loop reads CSVTQETQYF. Here the CDR3 DNA reads TGCAGCGTGACACAAGAGACCCAGTACTTC.

This chain joins TRBV25-1 and TRBJ1-3; 8 nucleotides match TRBD1. CDR1 and CDR2 (germline): MGHDK, SYGVNS. V was clipped by 5 bases and J by 4 bases; unmatched bases: 7. The CDR3 totals 15 residues. CDR3 sequence: CASSPQTGVGNTIYF. The CDR3 DNA sequence: TGTGCCAGCAGTCCACAGACAGGGGTAGGAAACACCATATATTTT.

V is TRBV6-5 and J is TRBJ2-1; D perhaps matches TRBD2 (6 bases). Germline V gene data show CDR1 as MNHEY and CDR2 as SVGAGI. The germline V and J ends were trimmed by 5 bases and 8 bases, with 19 bases remaining between them. This CDR3 region has 15 residues. CDR3 nucleotide sequence: TGTGCCAGCAGTCCCTCTGACGGGAGAAGAGATGAGCAGTTCTTC. As protein: CASSPSDGRRDEQFF.

This chain joins TRBV11-3 and TRBJ1-1; 8 nucleotides agree with TRBD1. Germline values: CDR1 SGHNT, CDR2 YENEEA. The CDR3 is made up of 16 amino acids. V gave up 5 bases and J gave up 4 bases; unmatched junction bases: 12. CDR3 sequence (DNA): TGTGCCAGCAGCCCCCTGACAGGGGAGTACGTCACTGAAGCTTTCTTT. It encodes CASSPLTGEYVTEAFF.

The chain uses TRBV2 and TRBJ2-7; TRBD2 agrees at 13 bases. The CDR3 is made up of 16 amino acids. V shed 5 bases, J shed 0 bases, and the junction held 4 bases outside the gene matches. The germline V gene encodes CDR1 SNHLY and CDR2 FYNNEI. CDR3 loop: CASSPRLAGGSYEQYF. In DNA, the CDR3 is TGTGCCAGCAGTCCAAGACTAGCGGGAGGCTCCTACGAGCAGTACTTC.

The V and J genes are TRBV19 and TRBJ1-2; D unresolved. CDR3 length: 12 residues. Trimming took 2 bases from V and 7 from J, leaving 8 bases between them. The germline V gene encodes CDR1 LNHDA and CDR2 SQIVND (reference sequence). The chain's CDR3 is CASSISTSGYTF. In nucleotides, the CDR3 is TGTGCCAGTAGTATATCGACTAGTGGCTACACCTTC.

This clone was recorded only once. The rearrangement links TRBV6-5 to TRBJ1-5; D may be TRBD1 (5 bases). Germline lookup yields CDR1 MNHEY and CDR2 SVGAGI. The CDR3 sequence is 12 residues long. V shed 6 bases and J shed 4 bases, with 7 bases lying between them. The CDR3 here is CASSAGNQPQHF. The CDR3 region has the DNA TGTGCCAGCAGCGCAGGGAATCAGCCCCAGCATTTT.

The chain employs TRBV29-1 and TRBJ2-3; possibly TRBD2 for D (6 bases). This CDR3 region has 14 residues. Trimming removed 2 bases at V and 7 bases at J, with 16 bases between. Germline V gene data show CDR1 as SQVTM and CDR2 as ANQGSEA. This CDR3 is CSVESSGLSNTQYF. The CDR3 DNA sequence: TGCAGCGTTGAATCCAGCGGGCTATCAAATACGCAGTATTTT.

The chain couples TRBV21-1 to TRBJ1-5; TRBD1, the D gene given by the table, was not confirmed from the DNA. TRBV21-1 is tagged as a pseudogene. The CDR3 extends over 19 amino acids. Written as DNA, the CDR3 is TGTGCCAGCAGCAAAGAACGGGACAGGGGACCATATAGCAATCAGCCCCAGCATTTT. Translating it yields CASSKERDRGPYSNQPQHF.

This clone occurred once. The chain carries TRBV18 and TRBJ2-1, with 8 bases fitting TRBD1. Trimming took 0 bases from V and 8 from J; bases not matched to a gene: 0. CDR3 length: 13 amino acids. Germline lookup yields CDR1 KGHSH and CDR2 LQKENI. The CDR3 region has the DNA TGTGCCAGCTCACCACCGGACAGGGATGAGCAGTTCTTC. Translation gives CASSPPDRDEQFF.

The chain employs TRBV6-1 and TRBJ2-6; D not certain. Germline-derived CDR1 and CDR2 are MNHNS and SASEGT. The CDR3 is 14 amino acids. V was shortened by 8 bases and J by 4 bases, with 12 bases between the two germline ends. CDR3 amino acids: CASGGVLGANVLTF. The CDR3 DNA reads as TGTGCCAGCGGTGGAGTTTTAGGGGCCAACGTCCTGACTTTC.

This clone was counted a single time. This rearrangement joins TRBV5-5 to TRBJ2-3; the D gene is possibly TRBD2 (5 bases). V lost 4 bases, J lost 2 bases, and 17 bases lay in between. This CDR3 has 16 amino acids. CDR1 is SGHKS and CDR2 is YYEKEE in the germline V gene (reference sequence). The CDR3 nucleotides read TGTGCCAGCAGCCCGGAGGTGTCTCCTTACACAGATACGCAGTATTTT. It codes for CASSPEVSPYTDTQYF.

The V and J genes are TRBV2 and TRBJ1-4; 9 bases map to TRBD1. From germline, CDR1 is SNHLY and CDR2 FYNNEI. The CDR3 is 14 residues long. With 8 bases clipped from V and 8 bases from J, the junction kept 9 bases outside the gene matches. The CDR3 sequence is CASAEGQGREKLFF. CDR3 coding DNA: TGTGCCAGCGCCGAGGGACAGGGTCGAGAAAAACTGTTTTTT. The full variable domain, its missing parts supplied by reference TRBV2 and TRBJ1-4, is EPEVTQTPSHQVTQMGQEVILRCVPISNHLYFYWYRQILGQKVEFLVSFYNNEISEKSEIFDDQFSVERPDGSNFTLKIRSTKLEDSAMYFCASAEGQGREKLFFGSGTQLSVL.

This chain links TRBV11-3 with TRBJ1-4; 9 nucleotides align to TRBD1. CDR1 is SGHNT, CDR2 YENEEA, per germline. V gave up 2 bases and J gave up 7 bases; unmatched junction bases: 5. The CDR3 sequence is 15 residues long. The chain's CDR3 is CASSLMGQGGEKLFF. The CDR3 DNA sequence: TGTGCCAGCAGCTTAATGGGACAGGGAGGTGAAAAACTGTTTTTT.

The V call is TRBV28, the J call TRBJ1-5, with TRBD1 as a possible D gene (5 bases). CDR1 and CDR2 (germline): MDHEN, SYDVKM. The CDR3 length is 17 residues. V lost 3 bases to trimming and J lost 0 bases, with 15 bases between them. The CDR3 is CASSFLRGPYSNQPQHF. CDR3 nucleotide sequence: TGTGCCAGCAGTTTTCTTAGGGGCCCATATAGCAATCAGCCCCAGCATTTT.

The table lists this clone with a count of one. The V gene is TRBV2, the J gene TRBJ2-2; D possibly corresponds to TRBD1 (5 bases). CDR1 and CDR2 (germline): SNHLY, FYNNEI. V dropped 7 bases and J dropped 7 bases, with 13 bases sitting between them. The CDR3 is 13 amino acids. The CDR3 sequence is CASNRLGVGELFF. The DNA of the CDR3 is TGTGCCAGCAACCGCTTAGGGGTCGGGGAGCTGTTTTTT.

This chain links TRBV28 with TRBJ1-2; 8 bases align to TRBD1. The CDR3 length is 12 residues. V trimming: 6 bases; J trimming: 7 bases; junction bases outside the gene matches: 4. The germline gives CDR1 MDHEN, CDR2 SYDVKM. The CDR3 is CASRRQGIGYTF. As DNA, the CDR3 is TGTGCCAGCAGGCGACAGGGGATTGGCTACACCTTC.

The chain is built from TRBV4-1 and TRBJ2-5, with TRBD2 identical over 8 bases. The CDR3 contains 14 residues. J gave up 5 bases and V 4 bases, and 6 bases lay outside the gene matches. Germline CDR1 MGHRA, CDR2 YSYEKL. DNA for the CDR3: TGCGCCAGCAGCCTGACTAGCGCTTGGGAGACCCAGTACTTC. Its protein is CASSLTSAWETQYF.

On this clone: The same CDR3 also results from other DNA sequences found in this sample. The gene calls are TRBV7-9 and TRBJ1-1; weak D call: TRBD1 (5 bases). Germline lookup yields CDR1 SEHNR and CDR2 FQNEAQ (reference sequence). This CDR3 has 13 amino acids. V shed 6 bases and J shed 1 base, with 9 bases lying between them. In nucleotides, the CDR3 is TGTGCCAGCAGTTCTCAGGGGAACACTGAAGCTTTCTTT. Its translation: CASSSQGNTEAFF. The full variable domain, rest sourced from reference TRBV7-9 and TRBJ1-1, is DTGVSQNPRHKITKRGQNVTFRCDPISEHNRLYWYRQTLGQGPEFLTYFQNEAQLEKSRLLSDRFSAERPKGSFSTLEIQRTEQGDSAMYLCASSSQGNTEAFFGQGTRLTVV.

The chain carries TRBV2 and TRBJ2-3; D may be TRBD1 (6 bases). Germline assignment: CDR1 SNHLY and CDR2 FYNNEI. The germline V and J ends were trimmed by 2 bases and 1 base, with 10 bases remaining between them. CDR3 length: 15 amino acids. This chain's CDR3 is CASSEQGLGTDTQYF. In nucleotides, the CDR3 is TGTGCCAGCAGTGAACAGGGGCTAGGCACAGATACGCAGTATTTT.

The chain joins TRBV19 to TRBJ1-4; TRBD1 aligns across 7 bases. Germline V lookup: CDR1 LNHDA, CDR2 SQIVND (reference sequence). The CDR3 is 14 amino acids. The V segment lost 6 bases and the J segment 5 bases; nucleotides outside the gene matches: 6. The DNA for the CDR3 is TGTGCCAGTAGCTACGGGACAGCCAATGAAAAACTGTTTTTT. Residues: CASSYGTANEKLFF.

V and J are TRBV19 and TRBJ2-5; TRBD2 matches 11 bases. With 4 bases clipped from V and 5 bases from J, the junction kept 6 bases outside the gene matches. The CDR3 covers 15 residues. CDR1 and CDR2 (germline): LNHDA, SQIVND (reference sequence). The CDR3 DNA reads TGTGCCAGTAGTAATTCTAGCGGGGGGTGGGAGACCCAGTACTTC. Protein: CASSNSSGGWETQYF.

The chain recombines TRBV7-8 with TRBJ2-2; 12 nucleotides agree with TRBD1. Germline values: CDR1 SGHVS, CDR2 FQNEAQ. The V segment lost 5 bases and the J segment 5 bases; nucleotides outside the gene matches: 3. The length of the CDR3 is 15 residues. The CDR3 protein is CASSRDRGLTGELFF. CDR3 in DNA: TGTGCCAGCAGCAGGGACAGGGGGCTAACCGGGGAGCTGTTTTTT. The entire variable domain, with the rest obtained from reference TRBV7-8 and TRBJ2-2, is as follows: GAGVSQSPRYKVAKRGQDVALRCDPISGHVSLFWYQQALGQGPEFLTYFQNEAQLDKSGLPSDRFFAERPEGSVSTLKIQRTQQEDSAVYLCASSRDRGLTGELFFGEGSRLTVL.

This chain uses TRBV10-3 with TRBJ2-2; 13 bases align to TRBD2. This CDR3 spans 16 amino acids. Trimming cost V 5 bases and J 2 bases; bases outside gene matches: 2. Per germline, CDR1 ENHRY and CDR2 SYGVKD. The CDR3, as DNA: TGTGCCATCAGTAGACTAGCGGGGGGAAACACCGGGGAGCTGTTTTTT. Its protein product is CAISRLAGGNTGELFF.

The V and J genes are TRBV19 and TRBJ1-1; D not certain. Germline V CDR1 and CDR2: LNHDA, SQIVND (reference sequence). Trimming shortened V by 1 base and J by 8 bases, and 14 bases separated the two germline ends. The CDR3 loop spans 14 amino acids. The CDR3 DNA reads as TGTGCCAGTAGTATAGGCCCCAGGTCAGCAGAAGCTTTCTTT. As protein: CASSIGPRSAEAFF. Based on the CDR3 plus reference TRBV19 and TRBJ1-1, the full variable domain is DGGITQSPKYLFRKEGQNVTLSCEQNLNHDAMYWYRQDPGQGLRLIYYSQIVNDFQKGDIAEGYSVSREKKESFPLTVTSAQKNPTAFYLCASSIGPRSAEAFFGQGTRLTVV.

The chain is built from TRBV7-9 and TRBJ2-3; D possibly corresponds to TRBD1 (7 bases). V shed 6 bases and J shed 3 bases, with 16 bases lying between them. Germline values: CDR1 SEHNR, CDR2 FQNEAQ (reference sequence). The CDR3 sequence is 15 residues long. The CDR3 loop reads CASRSQGGRTDTQYF. The CDR3 DNA sequence: TGTGCCAGCAGATCGCAGGGGGGACGGACAGATACGCAGTATTTT. Full variable domain (outside the CDR3, taken from reference TRBV7-9 and TRBJ2-3): DTGVSQNPRHKITKRGQNVTFRCDPISEHNRLYWYRQTLGQGPEFLTYFQNEAQLEKSRLLSDRFSAERPKGSFSTLEIQRTEQGDSAMYLCASRSQGGRTDTQYFGPGTRLTVL.

V and J are TRBV28 and TRBJ2-5; 9 nucleotides match TRBD1. V was clipped by 5 bases and J by 6 bases; unmatched bases: 10. Germline V gene sequence: CDR1 MDHEN, CDR2 SYDVKM. CDR3 length equals 15 residues. The CDR3 region has the DNA TGTGCCAGCAGTGAACCGGGACAGGGAGAGAAGACCCAGTACTTC. It encodes CASSEPGQGEKTQYF.